This TCR beta chain stems from a study of blood T cell repertoires in COVID-19. Study summary: Samples representing acute and convalescent COVID-19 were sourced from the United States, Italy and Spain. In each case, the material was cDNA or gDNA derived from T cells, B-cell-depleted T cells, or PBMCs.

The V and J ends lost 0 bases and 5 bases, in that order; junction bases with no gene match: 6. The CDR3 contains 14 residues. Looked up from germline, CDR1 is GTSNPN and CDR2 is SVGIG (reference sequence). This clone was observed a single time. Original analysis: Reference gene primer amplification yielded estimated nucleated cell counts. Only in-frame clones appear in the TCRdb table, and some are missing; sequencing was by immunoSEQ multiplex PCR. V, J and clone size are taken as reported in that table, and D and trimming were inferred from the DNA itself. The data contain 120,000 or so clones, approximately 87% of them singletons.

The sequence was obtained from a woman aged 45-59 years with acute or convalescent COVID-19. The chain carries TRBV30 and TRBJ1-1, with 7 positions matching TRBD1. Sequencing used peripheral blood. CDR3 sequence (DNA): TGTGCCTGGAGTGTAGGAGGGGGCACGACTGAAGCTTTCTTT. This codes for CAWSVGGGTTEAFF.